Listed below are T cell receptor beta chains from one sample, sequenced in a study of blood T cells in healthy people across ages. MiXCR, run by TCRdb on the 5' RACE reads, gives a single entry per CDR3 protein. The sample lists almost 1 million distinct CDR3 sequences, about 53% occurring once. Material for sequencing was blood. Receptor source: a woman aged 55-69 years in good health. Both conserved end residues are part of each CDR3.

cdr3_aa: CASRQTGGYTEAFF
v_call: TRBV28

cdr3_aa: CASSHGTGSSGANVLTF
v_call: TRBV4-2

cdr3_aa: CAQGHGNTEAFF
v_call: TRBV2

cdr3_aa: CASSPDASGMKKETQYF
v_call: TRBV6-2/TRBV6-3

cdr3_aa: CASSWTSEGYNEQFF
v_call: TRBV5-1

cdr3_aa: CASSSPWTRAYNEQFF
v_call: TRBV7-9

cdr3_aa: CASSLSQLSGGEAFF
v_call: TRBV3-1

cdr3_aa: CSAITGPANYGYTF
v_call: TRBV20-1

cdr3_aa: CASSPSGQRRSKGNQPQHF
v_call: TRBV6-1

cdr3_aa: CASRSGQHQETQYF
v_call: TRBV6-1

cdr3_aa: CASSQTPGTQYF
v_call: TRBV11-2

cdr3_aa: CASSSRTGSHEQYF
v_call: TRBV7-6

cdr3_aa: CSVEENSLEAFF
v_call: TRBV29-1

cdr3_aa: CAISAEGAYAFF
v_call: TRBV10-3

cdr3_aa: CASSQGGSGSIIHEQYF
v_call: TRBV5-4

cdr3_aa: CASSQPKGLAGNDEQFF
v_call: TRBV3-1

cdr3_aa: CASSLYRLAGVHEQFF
v_call: TRBV7-9

cdr3_aa: CASSLEGLRQPQHF
v_call: TRBV12-3/TRBV12-4

cdr3_aa: CASGPGLNSYEQYF
v_call: TRBV7-2

cdr3_aa: CASSGNRAAGYGYTF
v_call: TRBV2

cdr3_aa: CASSLTGRDQPQHF
v_call: TRBV5-6

cdr3_aa: CASSKETTGAQAFF
v_call: TRBV9

cdr3_aa: CASSRGTSGSVNEQFF
v_call: TRBV19

cdr3_aa: CASSLGLSNEQFF
v_call: TRBV12-3/TRBV12-4

cdr3_aa: CASSSGQGWELFF
v_call: TRBV6-5

cdr3_aa: CASSIAGTGPATQYF
v_call: TRBV12-3/TRBV12-4

cdr3_aa: CASSSPIDTQYF
v_call: TRBV6-1

cdr3_aa: CASSLEGRGIQETQYF
v_call: TRBV28

cdr3_aa: CASSLGGAGSGANVLTF
v_call: TRBV7-9

cdr3_aa: CASSLDRLGNEKLFF
v_call: TRBV7-9

cdr3_aa: CASSRTGALNEQFF
v_call: TRBV5-1

cdr3_aa: CSGLIAPYTQYF
v_call: TRBV20-1

cdr3_aa: CSVEDLAGSSYNEQFF
v_call: TRBV29-1

cdr3_aa: CASSSSRELTYNEQFF
v_call: TRBV6-5

cdr3_aa: CASSYPWGRDSYEQYF
v_call: TRBV7-2

cdr3_aa: CASSQLDRVQETQYF
v_call: TRBV3-1

cdr3_aa: CASKYREEAYEQYF
v_call: TRBV6-1

cdr3_aa: CASSQKLQGRETQYF
v_call: TRBV4-1

cdr3_aa: CASSSKRETQYF
v_call: TRBV28

cdr3_aa: CATARANEVTQYF
v_call: TRBV2